The 7 T cell receptor beta chains presented below share a single source sample, sequenced in a study of patients and donors after allogeneic stem cell transplantation. TCRdb called the RT-PCR reads again in MiXCR, with one record for every CDR3 protein. The table shows 900,000 to 1,000,000 distinct CDR3 sequences, with 15% to 20% occurring only once. The sequencing input was blood, either unsorted or a sorted T cell fraction (not recorded which). These receptors came from a human donor who was either an allogeneic HSCT recipient or a stem cell or donor lymphocyte infusion donor (not recorded which). It is not recorded whose cells these are; they may come from a transplant donor.

This clonotype was recorded a few times. The chain joins TRBV20-1 to TRBJ2-7; 9 bases map to TRBD2. Germline-derived CDR1 and CDR2 are DFQATT and SNEGSKA (reference sequence). V shed 0 bases, J shed 4 bases, and the junction held 19 bases outside the gene matches. There are 19 residues in the CDR3. CDR3 sequence reads: CSARDGKERGAILGYEQYF. CDR3 coding DNA: TGCAGTGCTAGAGATGGGAAAGAGCGGGGGGCAATCCTGGGATACGAGCAGTACTTC.

This chain connects TRBV6-1 to TRBJ2-3; TRBD2 agrees at 13 bases. Germline CDR1 MNHNS, CDR2 SASEGT. After removal of 5 bases from V and 5 bases from J, the junction contained 10 bases not matched to a gene. CDR3 length: 17 residues. The CDR3 DNA reads as TGTGCCAGCAGTCCGAGACTAGCGGGGGGACAAATAGATACGCAGTATTTT. Its translation is CASSPRLAGGQIDTQYF.

This chain connects TRBV5-5 to TRBJ2-7, with 9 bases matching TRBD1. This CDR3 spans 15 amino acids. V lost 2 bases, J lost 6 bases, and 9 bases stayed unmatched. In germline, CDR1 is SGHKS, CDR2 YYEKEE (reference sequence). The CDR3 spells CASSFKGTGLGEQYF. CDR3 DNA sequence: TGTGCCAGCAGCTTCAAGGGGACAGGGCTCGGCGAGCAGTACTTC.

J is TRBJ1-2 and V is TRBV7-3; D possibly corresponds to TRBD1 (6 bases). The ends were cut back, 4 bases at V and 6 bases at J, with 12 bases in the middle. The CDR3 has 13 residues. Looked up from germline, CDR1 is SGHTA and CDR2 is FQGTGA. In nucleotides, the CDR3 is TGTGCCAGCAGCTCCACAGGGATTGATGGCTACACCTTC. Protein sequence: CASSSTGIDGYTF.

This clonotype was seen many times. The genes are TRBV12-3 or TRBV12-4 and TRBJ2-7; 7 bases agree with TRBD1. The length of the CDR3 is 12 residues. J was trimmed by 10 bases and V by 5 bases; bases with no gene match: 8. In nucleotides, the CDR3 is TGTGCCAGCAGTCTGGACAGGTCGGGTCAGTACTTC. This sequence encodes CASSLDRSGQYF.

CDR3 region: CASSAGLARSTDTQYF. For the CDR3, the DNA is TGTGCCAGCAGCGCAGGACTAGCGAGGAGCACAGATACGCAGTATTTT. The rearrangement uses TRBV27 and TRBJ2-3, with 9 bases identical to TRBD2. Germline assignment: CDR1 MNHEY and CDR2 SMNVEV (reference sequence). V shed 6 bases, J shed 0 bases, and the junction held 7 bases outside the gene matches. The CDR3 has 16 residues.

The chain joins TRBV5-1 to TRBJ2-7; maybe TRBD2 (6 bases). This CDR3 has 14 residues. CDR1 is SGHRS, CDR2 YFSETQ, per germline. V lost 2 bases and J 3 bases, leaving 12 bases between the germline ends. The CDR3 DNA sequence: TGCGCCAGCAGCTTCACGGGAGAGGGCTACGAGCAGTACTTC. Its translation is CASSFTGEGYEQYF.